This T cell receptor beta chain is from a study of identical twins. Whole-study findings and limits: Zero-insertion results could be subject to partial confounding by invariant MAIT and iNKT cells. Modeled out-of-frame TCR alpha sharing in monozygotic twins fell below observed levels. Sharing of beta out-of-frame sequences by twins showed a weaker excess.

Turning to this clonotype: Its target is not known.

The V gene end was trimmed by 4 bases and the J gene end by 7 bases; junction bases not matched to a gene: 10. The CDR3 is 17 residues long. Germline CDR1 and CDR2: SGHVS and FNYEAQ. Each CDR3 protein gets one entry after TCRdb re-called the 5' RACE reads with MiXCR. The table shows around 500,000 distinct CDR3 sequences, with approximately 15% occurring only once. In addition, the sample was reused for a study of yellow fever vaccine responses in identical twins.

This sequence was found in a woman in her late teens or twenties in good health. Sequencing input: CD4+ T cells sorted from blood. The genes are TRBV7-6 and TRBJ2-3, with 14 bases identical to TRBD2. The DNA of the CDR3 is TGTGCCAGCAGCTCCGGGACTAGCGGGGGCCGAAGCCATACGCAGTATTTT. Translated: CASSSGTSGGRSHTQYF.